This T cell receptor beta chain was found in a study of blood T cell repertoires in COVID-19. Libraries were prepared by immunoSEQ multiplex PCR; TCRdb keeps only in-frame clonotypes and omits some of them. This table holds fewer than 250,000 clones, about 86% found once. With 5 bases removed from V and 5 bases from J, the gap between germline ends came to 15 bases. This CDR3 comprises 14 residues. From germline, CDR1 is SGHTA and CDR2 FQGNSA. This clonotype originated in a woman aged 45-59 years with acute COVID-19. What was sequenced was PBMCs or T cells enriched from blood (not recorded which). The V gene is TRBV7-2, the J gene TRBJ2-5; no clear D gene. The CDR3 reads CASSPAGPGETQYF. DNA for the CDR3: TGTGCCAGCAGCCCAGCCGGCCCCGGGGAGACCCAGTACTTC.